The rows below give T cell receptor beta chains drawn from one sample of a study of blood T cell repertoires in COVID-19. Generated by immunoSEQ multiplex PCR, the TCRdb table keeps only in-frame clones and is missing some. This sample has roughly 57,000 clones; roughly nine tenths occur once, and the top ten carry about a fifth. The sample comprised peripheral blood. The source is a human donor in a cohort sampled during active COVID-19. The CDR3 runs from the conserved cysteine through the conserved F or W. Fields, in order: D gene, V gene, J gene, clone size, CDR3 DNA, CDR3 protein. The D gene is left open where the match is weak. Clone size appears in some rows only: once, few, many, or a class for an expanded clone.

>.|TRBV21-1|TRBJ2-7|few
TGTGCCAGCAGCAAAGCGCTCCGACTAGCGGGCTACATCTACGAGCAGTACTTC
CASSKALRLAGYIYEQYF
>TRBD1|TRBV5-4|TRBJ2-7|.
TGTGCCAGCAGCGGGGGACAGGGCTCCTACGAGCAGTACTTC
CASSGGQGSYEQYF
>.|TRBV19|TRBJ1-1|.
TGTGCCAGTAGTATGTTTCACTCGAACACTGAAGCTTTCTTT
CASSMFHSNTEAFF
>.|TRBV2|TRBJ1-1|.
TGTGCCAGCAGTGATCAGGGAAACACTGAAGCTTTCTTT
CASSDQGNTEAFF
>.|TRBV5-1|TRBJ2-6|.
TGCGCCAGCAGTGACACAGGAGGGGCCAACGTCCTGACTTTC
CASSDTGGANVLTF
>.|TRBV2|TRBJ1-2|.
TGTGCCAGCACGGGCGGGAAGGAGGGAAACTATGGCTACACCTTC
CASTGGKEGNYGYTF
>TRBD1|TRBV29-1|TRBJ1-2|.
TGCAGCGGTTTACAGGGGGCTGGGTATGGCTACACCTTC
CSGLQGAGYGYTF
>TRBD1|TRBV5-1|TRBJ2-5|.
TGCGCCAGCAGCCCCGGACAGGGAGGAGAGACCCAGTACTTC
CASSPGQGGETQYF
>.|TRBV3-1/TRBV3-2|TRBJ1-1|.
TGTGCCAGCAGCCAAGTAGAATGGACTGTCGCGGCTTTCTTT
CASSQVEWTVAAFF
>TRBD2|TRBV14|TRBJ2-1|once
TGTGCCAGCAGCCCTTTAAAGGGCCGGGACTACTCGTACAATGAGCAGTTCTTC
CASSPLKGRDYSYNEQFF
>TRBD2|TRBV7-9|TRBJ2-6|.
TGTGCCAGCAGCGAAACGGGACTAGCGGGGTCTCCCGGGGCCAACGTCCTGACTTTC
CASSETGLAGSPGANVLTF
>TRBD1|TRBV18|TRBJ1-5|.
TGTGCCAGCTCACCCTCGGACAGGGGACAGGAGCATTTT
CASSPSDRGQEHF
>.|TRBV6-5|TRBJ2-5|.
TGTGCCAGCAGTACTAGAGTCAGGGAGACCCAGTACTTC
CASSTRVRETQYF
>.|TRBV30|TRBJ2-3|once
TGTGCCTGGGCGGAGGGGCACACAGATACGCAGTATTTT
CAWAEGHTDTQYF
>TRBD1|TRBV29-1|TRBJ1-2|once
TGCAGCGTTGAAATGGGGGACAGGGGACTCTATGGCTACACCTTC
CSVEMGDRGLYGYTF
>TRBD2|TRBV5-6|TRBJ2-7|.
TGTGCCAGCAGCCCCAAGCCGGGGGGTTCCTACGAGCAGTACTTC
CASSPKPGGSYEQYF
>.|TRBV7-6|TRBJ1-6|.
TGTGCCAGCAGCAAAAACCCGACAGCCTATAATTCACCCCTCCACTTT
CASSKNPTAYNSPLHF
>TRBD1|TRBV5-1|TRBJ2-5|.
TGCGCCAGCAGACGGCCGGGACAGGGGGTACAAGAGACCCAGTACTTC
CASRRPGQGVQETQYF
>.|TRBV24-1|TRBJ2-7|once
TGTGCCACCAGTGATAGTATCGACGGCGAGGGAATATACGAGCAGTACTTC
CATSDSIDGEGIYEQYF
>TRBD2|TRBV7-9|TRBJ2-1|.
TGTGCCAGCAGCCCTAGCGGGGGGTGGCTCGGGCAGTTCTTC
CASSPSGGWLGQFF
>TRBD1|TRBV5-4|TRBJ2-2|.
TGTGCCAGCAGCTTGGGGATAGGACAGGGGGCGCGTACCGGGGAGCTGTTTTTT
CASSLGIGQGARTGELFF
>.|TRBV4-3|TRBJ2-7|.
TGCGCCAGCAGCCAAGTTGGGGGCTCCCCTGGCTACGAGCAGTACTTC
CASSQVGGSPGYEQYF
>TRBD1|TRBV5-4|TRBJ2-6|.
TGTGCCAGCAGCTTAGTAGACAGGGACCCTGGGGCCAACGTCCTGACTTTC
CASSLVDRDPGANVLTF
>.|TRBV18|TRBJ2-7|.
TGTGCCAGCTCACCCACCGCTTTGGTCGGGTACGAGCAGTACTTC
CASSPTALVGYEQYF
>TRBD2|TRBV9|TRBJ2-7|.
TGTGCCAGCAGCGTAGGCACTAGCGGGGGGACCTACGAGCAGTACTTC
CASSVGTSGGTYEQYF
>TRBD2|TRBV15|TRBJ2-1|.
TGTGCCACCAGCAGAGATAAGGCTAGCGGGCAGTTCTTC
CATSRDKASGQFF
>TRBD2|TRBV19|TRBJ2-3|once
TGTGCCAGTAGTATTAGTCCGCGGGGGGGCGGAGATACGCAGTATTTT
CASSISPRGGGDTQYF
>TRBD1|TRBV6-2/TRBV6-3|TRBJ1-3|few
TGTGCCAGCAGTTACGGACGGGACAGGGTGCTTGCTGGAAACACCATATATTTT
CASSYGRDRVLAGNTIYF
>TRBD1|TRBV10-1|TRBJ1-1|.
TGCGCCAGCAGTGGTGGACAGGGCGCAATAATGAACACTGAAGCTTTCTTT
CASSGGQGAIMNTEAFF
>TRBD1|TRBV18|TRBJ2-7|.
TGTGCCAGCTCACGGACGACGGGACAGGGCTACGAGCAGTACTTC
CASSRTTGQGYEQYF
>.|TRBV6-5|TRBJ2-4|.
TGTGCCAGCAGTTTTTCACGAGGGACCAAAAACATTCAGTACTTC
CASSFSRGTKNIQYF
>.|TRBV3-1/TRBV3-2|TRBJ2-3|.
TGTGCCAGCAGCCAAGAAAAAATTGGCAGGACAGATACGCAGTATTTT
CASSQEKIGRTDTQYF
>.|TRBV5-1|TRBJ2-3|once
TGCGCCAGCAGCTTGGGGGGGCGGTCTAGCACAGATACGCAGTATTTT
CASSLGGRSSTDTQYF
>TRBD1|TRBV7-2|TRBJ2-7|.
TGTGCCAGCAGCTCAGGGACAGGGAGGTACGAGCAGTACTTC
CASSSGTGRYEQYF
>.|TRBV7-9|TRBJ2-4|.
TGTGCCAGCAGCCAAGGGGCAGGGTTAGCCAAAAACATTCAGTACTTC
CASSQGAGLAKNIQYF
>TRBD2|TRBV10-2|TRBJ2-1|.
TGCGCCAGCTGTGCGGGGGGGCCGAGATTGAATGAGCAGTTCTTC
CASCAGGPRLNEQFF
>.|TRBV28|TRBJ2-2|.
TGTGCCAGCAACAACCCGAACACCGGGGAGCTGTTTTTT
CASNNPNTGELFF
>TRBD1|TRBV4-1|TRBJ1-1|.
TGCGCCAGCAGCTTAGACCAGGGGGCGAGGGGAGCTTTCTTT
CASSLDQGARGAFF
>TRBD1|TRBV16|TRBJ2-2|.
TGTGCCAGCAGCCAAACCGGGACAGGCGAGAACACCGGGGAGCTGTTTTTT
CASSQTGTGENTGELFF
>.|TRBV7-9|TRBJ1-1|.
TGTGCCAGCAGCTTAGACAGGCTCACTGAAGCTTTCTTT
CASSLDRLTEAFF
>.|TRBV5-1|TRBJ1-2|.
TGCGCCAGCAGCCCGGGGGAGGGAAGCTATGGCTACACCTTC
CASSPGEGSYGYTF
>TRBD1|TRBV7-9|TRBJ2-7|.
TGTGCCAGCAGCTTAGCCACCGGGACAGGGGGCCACGAGCAGTACTTC
CASSLATGTGGHEQYF
>.|TRBV5-1|TRBJ1-2|.
TGCGCCAGCAGCTTGGATTTGTCAGGGAGGATTGATGGCTACACCTTC
CASSLDLSGRIDGYTF
>TRBD1|TRBV5-4|TRBJ1-4|.
TGTGCCAGCAGCGTTCAGGGGGTAGGGGAAAAACTGTTTTTT
CASSVQGVGEKLFF
>TRBD2|TRBV19|TRBJ2-7|.
TGTGCCAGTAAATTGAGCGGGGGAAGCTCCTACGAGCAGTACTTC
CASKLSGGSSYEQYF
>.|TRBV6-5|TRBJ2-7|.
TGTGCCAGCAGTTACTCGAGTCTGAGCCAACTGGACGAGCAGTACTTC
CASSYSSLSQLDEQYF
>TRBD1|TRBV11-2|TRBJ1-6|.
TGTGCCAGCAGCTTCGCCGGGACAGGGGGTTCACCCCTCCACTTT
CASSFAGTGGSPLHF
>TRBD1|TRBV5-8|TRBJ2-7|.
TGTGCCAGCATTAAGGGGACAGGGTACGAGCAGTACTTC
CASIKGTGYEQYF
>.|TRBV30|TRBJ2-2|.
TGTGCCTGGAGTCAGAACCTGAACACCGGGGAGCTGTTTTTT
CAWSQNLNTGELFF
>.|TRBV28|TRBJ1-5|.
TGTGCCAGCATTGGGGCAGATCATATGGGCAATCAGCCCCAGCATTTT
CASIGADHMGNQPQHF
>TRBD1|TRBV3-1/TRBV3-2|TRBJ1-4|.
TGTGCCAGCAGCCCCAACAGGGGGGAAAAACTGTTTTTT
CASSPNRGEKLFF
>.|TRBV7-3|TRBJ1-1|few
TGTGCCAGCAGCTTAACATCAGTGGGCTATAGTGAAGCTTTCTTT
CASSLTSVGYSEAFF